Sequencing of this T cell receptor (beta chain) was carried out in a study of PD-L1 blockade in urothelial cancer. Time point: pretreatment peripheral blood. Assay: immunoSEQ multiplex PCR; the TCRdb copy retains only in-frame clones and omits some. The sample shows 70,000 to 95,000 clones, about four fifths of them seen only once. Germline trimming cut 6 bases from V and 2 bases from J; bases unmatched to any gene: 8. The CDR3 sequence is 15 residues long. The germline V gene has CDR1 MNHEY and CDR2 SVGAGI. The material was PBMCs, obtained around atezolizumab (anti-PD-L1) treatment. The sequence came from a man in his sixties with urothelial cancer. This sequence joins TRBV6-5 and TRBJ1-1, with 8 bases that match TRBD1. Here the CDR3 reads CASRSETGVNTEAFF. The CDR3 DNA sequence: TGTGCCAGCAGATCCGAGACAGGGGTAAACACTGAAGCTTTCTTT.